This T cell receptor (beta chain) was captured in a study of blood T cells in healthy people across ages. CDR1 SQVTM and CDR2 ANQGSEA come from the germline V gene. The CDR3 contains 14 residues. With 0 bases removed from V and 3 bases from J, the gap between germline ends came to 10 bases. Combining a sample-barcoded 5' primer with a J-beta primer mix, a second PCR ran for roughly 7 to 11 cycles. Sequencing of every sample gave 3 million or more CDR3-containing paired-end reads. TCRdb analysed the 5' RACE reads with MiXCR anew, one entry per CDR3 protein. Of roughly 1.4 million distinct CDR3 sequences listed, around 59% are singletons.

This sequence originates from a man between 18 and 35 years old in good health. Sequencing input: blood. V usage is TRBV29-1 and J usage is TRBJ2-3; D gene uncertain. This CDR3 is CSVEDTVGTDTQYF. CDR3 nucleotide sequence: TGCAGCGTTGAAGATACCGTAGGAACAGATACGCAGTATTTT.